This T cell receptor beta chain was identified in a study of blood T cell repertoires in COVID-19. This clone came up many times. Assay used: immunoSEQ multiplex PCR; TCRdb lists only in-frame clones, some missing. The sample has over 200,000 clones, 70% to 80% seen once. Trimming pared 2 bases from V and 3 bases from J, leaving 7 bases between. This CDR3 contains 13 residues. Germline V gene lookup returns CDR1 MNHEY and CDR2 SVGAGI. V and J are TRBV6-5 and TRBJ1-2, with D tentatively TRBD1 (5 bases). The receptor was derived from a woman aged 80 or over with acute or convalescent COVID-19. Sequencing input: peripheral blood. The DNA of the CDR3 is TGTGCCAGCAGTTACGGGGCAGACTATGGCTACACCTTC. It specifies CASSYGADYGYTF.